The 14 T cell receptor beta chains below come from one sample, sequenced in a study of PD-1 blockade in mismatch repair-deficient tumors. Method: immunoSEQ multiplex PCR; TCRdb's copy keeps in-frame clones and lacks some. Among some 110,000 clones, more than 60% were seen once, and the ten largest hold approximately 5%. Sequenced here: peripheral blood, sampled just over 59 weeks after starting pembrolizumab. The receptors derive from an adult with mismatch repair-deficient cancer.

The V and J genes are TRBV25-1 and TRBJ2-3; D call uncertain. CDR1 and CDR2 (germline): MGHDK, SYGVNS. V was clipped by 0 bases and J by 2 bases, with 6 bases between them. There are 14 residues in the CDR3. The CDR3 region has the DNA TGTGCCAGCAGTGAATATGATACCACAGATACGCAGTATTTT. Protein product: CASSEYDTTDTQYF.

The V call is TRBV10-2, the J call TRBJ1-3; 11 nucleotides match TRBD1. Germline values: CDR1 WSHSY, CDR2 SAAADI. The CDR3 loop spans 16 amino acids. V lost 2 bases and J lost 4; bases outside the gene matches: 4. The CDR3 loop reads CASSEPGQGGGNTIYF. DNA for the CDR3: TGCGCCAGCAGTGAGCCGGGACAGGGGGGAGGAAACACCATATATTTT.

The rearrangement uses TRBV28 and TRBJ1-5; possibly TRBD1 for D (5 bases). V lost 3 bases to trimming and J lost 4 bases, with 16 bases between them. Germline V gene lookup returns CDR1 MDHEN and CDR2 SYDVKM. The CDR3 covers 16 residues. CDR3 in amino acids: CASSFFTAGGNQPQHF. Here the CDR3 DNA reads TGTGCCAGCAGTTTTTTCACAGCGGGGGGGAATCAGCCCCAGCATTTT. Together with reference TRBV28 and TRBJ1-5, the CDR3 gives the full variable domain: DVKVTQSSRYLVKRTGEKVFLECVQDMDHENMFWYRQDPGLGLRLIYFSYDVKMKEKGDIPEGYSVSREKKERFSLILESASTNQTSMYLCASSFFTAGGNQPQHFGDGTRLSIL.

The chain couples TRBV9 to TRBJ1-6, with a weak D call TRBD1 (6 bases). V was clipped by 0 bases and J by 9 bases, with 13 bases between them. CDR1 and CDR2 (germline): SGDLS, YYNGEE. The CDR3 sequence is 15 residues long. This CDR3 reads CASSVDSGAGSPLHF. In DNA, the CDR3 is TGTGCCAGCAGCGTAGATTCGGGGGCCGGTTCACCCCTCCACTTT.

The chain combines TRBV15 with TRBJ2-7; a weak D match, TRBD2 (5 bases). V lost 4 bases, J lost 2 bases, and 12 bases lay in between. This CDR3 has 14 residues. CDR1 and CDR2 (germline): LNHNV, YYDKDF (reference sequence). This CDR3 reads CATSKDSKTYEQYF. Here the CDR3 DNA reads TGTGCCACCAGCAAGGACTCAAAAACCTACGAGCAGTACTTC.

This clone was picked up one time. The rearrangement joins TRBV27 to TRBJ1-2; D perhaps matches TRBD1 (6 bases). Trimming removed 5 bases from V and 3 bases from J, with 16 bases in between. The CDR3 covers 15 residues. Germline V gene data show CDR1 as MNHEY and CDR2 as SMNVEV (reference sequence). DNA of the CDR3: TGTGCCAGCAGTAACCAGGACAGCGTATACTATGGCTACACCTTC. Protein product: CASSNQDSVYYGYTF.

The chain combines TRBV6-5 with TRBJ2-1, with a possible D match to TRBD2 (6 bases). V was trimmed by 6 bases and J by 2 bases, leaving 8 bases between them. The CDR3 runs to 13 residues. Germline CDR1 MNHEY, CDR2 SVGAGI. The CDR3 region has the DNA TGTGCCAGCAGCCTAGCGACCTACAATGAGCAGTTCTTC. Its translation: CASSLATYNEQFF.

CDR3 sequence (DNA): TGCAGCGTTGAGCTGGGTTTCGGGGAGCTGTTTTTT. Translation: CSVELGFGELFF. The J gene is TRBJ2-2, the V gene TRBV29-1; D gene unclear. This CDR3 contains 12 residues. CDR1 and CDR2 (germline): SQVTM, ANQGSEA. Trimming took 3 bases from V and 7 from J, leaving 9 bases between them.

The chain is built from TRBV5-6 and TRBJ2-5, with 7 bases matching TRBD2. The junction had 8 bases not matched to a gene; V was cut back by 6 bases and J by 3 bases. This CDR3 contains 14 residues. The germline V gene encodes CDR1 SGHDT and CDR2 YYEEEE. CDR3 in amino acids: CASTLGLAEETQYF. CDR3 bases: TGTGCCAGCACCCTGGGTCTAGCGGAAGAGACCCAGTACTTC.

The CDR3 sequence: CASSVFGSSYEQYF. In nucleotides, the CDR3 is TGTGCCAGCAGCGTATTCGGAAGCTCCTACGAGCAGTACTTC. This sequence joins TRBV9 and TRBJ2-7; unclear D gene. The CDR3 has 14 amino acids. Deletions cut 1 base from V and 0 bases from J, with 8 bases between. From germline, CDR1 is SGDLS and CDR2 YYNGEE.

The chain employs TRBV7-2 and TRBJ1-1; 8 positions match TRBD1. The V segment lost 8 bases and the J segment 1 base; nucleotides outside the gene matches: 3. The CDR3 is made up of 13 amino acids. Per the germline V gene, CDR1 is SGHTA and CDR2 is FQGNSA. The CDR3 loop reads CASLDRGNTEAFF. CDR3 DNA: TGTGCCAGCCTCGACAGGGGGAACACTGAAGCTTTCTTT.

The V call is TRBV21-1, the J call TRBJ2-7; TRBD2 is the table's D call and was not checked against the DNA. TRBV21-1 has pseudogene status. There are 15 residues in the CDR3. The CDR3 region is CASSKGLPSSYEQHF. The CDR3, as DNA: TGTGCCAGCAGCAAAGGACTCCCGAGCTCCTACGAGCAGCACTTC.

The chain is built from TRBV7-2 and TRBJ1-2; possible D gene TRBD1, 6 bases. The CDR3 covers 15 residues. Germline V gene lookup returns CDR1 SGHTA and CDR2 FQGNSA. The V and J ends lost 0 bases and 2 bases respectively, with 10 bases between them. The CDR3 nucleotides read TGTGCCAGCAGCTTAGCGGGACAAGCCAACTATGGCTACACCTTC. It is translated as CASSLAGQANYGYTF.

This rearrangement joins TRBV11-2 to TRBJ2-1; 8 bases align to TRBD2. The V segment lost 1 base and the J segment 1 base; nucleotides outside the gene matches: 9. CDR1 is SGHAT, CDR2 FQNNGV, per germline. The CDR3 has 18 amino acids. This CDR3 reads CASSLGGGSGGSYNEQFF. The CDR3 DNA sequence: TGTGCCAGCAGCTTAGGTGGGGGCAGCGGGGGATCCTACAATGAGCAGTTCTTC.